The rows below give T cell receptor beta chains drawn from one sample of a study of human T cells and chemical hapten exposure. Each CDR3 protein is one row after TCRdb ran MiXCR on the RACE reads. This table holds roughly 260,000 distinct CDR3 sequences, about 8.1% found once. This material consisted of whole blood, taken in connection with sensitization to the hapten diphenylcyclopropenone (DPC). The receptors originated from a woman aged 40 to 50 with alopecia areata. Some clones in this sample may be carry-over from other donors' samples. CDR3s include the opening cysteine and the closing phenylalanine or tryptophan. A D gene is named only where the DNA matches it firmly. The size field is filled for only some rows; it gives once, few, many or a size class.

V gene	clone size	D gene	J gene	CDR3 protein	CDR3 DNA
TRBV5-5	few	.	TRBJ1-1	CASSLSGTSNTEAFF	TGTGCCAGCAGCTTGTCGGGGACAAGTAACACTGAAGCTTTCTTT
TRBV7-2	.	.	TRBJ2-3	CASSSRGSSTDTQYF	TGTGCCAGCAGCTCCCGGGGTTCTAGCACAGATACGCAGTATTTT
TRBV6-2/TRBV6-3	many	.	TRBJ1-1	CASIGPPEAFF	TGTGCCAGCATCGGCCCCCCTGAAGCTTTCTTT
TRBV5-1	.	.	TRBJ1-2	CASSLERFYGYTF	TGCGCCAGCAGCTTGGAGAGGTTCTATGGCTACACCTTC
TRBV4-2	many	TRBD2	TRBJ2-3	CASSYRTAGGLDTQYF	TGTGCCAGCAGCTATAGGACAGCGGGAGGGCTGGATACGCAGTATTTT
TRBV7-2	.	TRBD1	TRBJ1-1	CASSLAPGRGHTEAFF	TGTGCCAGCAGCTTAGCCCCCGGCAGGGGGCACACTGAAGCTTTCTTT
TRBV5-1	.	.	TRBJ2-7	CASRQDPTNYEQYF	TGCGCCAGCAGGCAGGACCCTACTAACTACGAGCAGTACTTC
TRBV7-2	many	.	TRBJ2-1	CASSPQGGYEQFF	TGTGCCAGCAGCCCACAGGGGGGGTATGAGCAGTTCTTC
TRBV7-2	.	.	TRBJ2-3	CASSLTARVSDTQYF	TGTGCCAGCAGCTTAACGGCCAGGGTCTCAGATACGCAGTATTTT
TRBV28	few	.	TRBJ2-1	CASSLRGNLHNEQFF	TGTGCCAGCAGTTTGAGGGGGAACTTACACAATGAGCAGTTCTTC
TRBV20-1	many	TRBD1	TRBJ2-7	CSARTEETGKYYEQYF	TGCAGTGCTAGGACGGAAGAGACAGGGAAGTACTACGAGCAGTACTTC
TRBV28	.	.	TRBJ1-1	CASLGVNTEAFF	TGTGCCAGCCTGGGGGTGAACACTGAAGCTTTCTTT
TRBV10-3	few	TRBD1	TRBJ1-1	CAISRDRGWSTEAFF	TGTGCCATCAGCCGAGACAGGGGGTGGAGCACTGAAGCTTTCTTT
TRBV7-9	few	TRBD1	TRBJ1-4	CASSALQGLNEKLFF	TGTGCCAGCAGCGCCCTACAGGGGTTAAATGAAAAACTGTTTTTT
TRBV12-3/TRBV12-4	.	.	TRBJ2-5	CASSRGTPSDQETQYF	TGTGCCAGCAGTCGTGGGACTCCCAGTGATCAAGAGACCCAGTACTTC
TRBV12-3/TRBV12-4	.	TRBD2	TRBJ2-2	CASTPGLETGELFF	TGTGCCAGCACTCCGGGACTAGAGACCGGGGAGCTGTTTTTT
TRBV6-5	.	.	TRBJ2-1	CASSYSNRANEQFF	TGTGCCAGCAGTTACTCGAACAGGGCAAATGAGCAGTTCTTC
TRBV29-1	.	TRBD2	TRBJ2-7	CSALLADSYEQYF	TGCAGCGCACTACTAGCGGATTCCTACGAGCAGTACTTC
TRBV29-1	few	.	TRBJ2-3	CSVWDTNLSTDTQYF	TGCAGCGTGTGGGACACCAACCTCAGCACAGATACGCAGTATTTT